A single sample is the source of the 7 T cell receptor beta chains below, sequenced in a study of shared clonotypes between healthy human individuals. TCRdb keeps only in-frame clones here, not all; method: immunoSEQ multiplex PCR. In the table there are 300,000 to 400,000 clones, around 90% of which are singletons. The sequenced sample was memory CD8+ T cells sorted from blood. The subset denotes: CD45RO+ cells pooled with CCR7-negative TemRA cells. All receptors come from a young man in good health.

The chain uses TRBV29-1 and TRBJ2-5; 11 bases line up with TRBD2. The junction had 8 bases not matched to a gene; V was cut back by 3 bases and J by 5 bases. Germline loops: CDR1 SQVTM, CDR2 ANQGSEA. The CDR3 has 15 residues. The CDR3 sequence is CSVDSLAGGPETQYF. The CDR3 DNA reads TGCAGCGTTGACAGCCTAGCGGGAGGCCCGGAGACCCAGTACTTC.

V usage is TRBV6-5 and J usage is TRBJ2-7; no definite D call. Germline V gives CDR1 MNHEY, CDR2 SVGAGI. V dropped 5 bases and J dropped 3 bases, with 14 bases sitting between them. CDR3 size: 14 residues. CDR3 bases: TGTGCCAGCAGTCTTCATGCCACTCTCTACGAGCAGTACTTC. Amino acid sequence: CASSLHATLYEQYF.

The chain is built from TRBV5-4 and TRBJ2-2; the match to TRBD1 covers 7 bases. Germline lookup yields CDR1 SGHNT and CDR2 YYREEE (reference sequence). CDR3 length equals 15 residues. The J segment lost 3 bases and the V segment lost 0 bases, leaving 2 bases of the junction unmatched. For the CDR3, the DNA is TGTGCCAGCAGCTTGGCCAGGGGGTACACCGGGGAGCTGTTTTTT. Amino acids: CASSLARGYTGELFF.

The chain is built from TRBV2 and TRBJ1-6, with no clear D. V shed 6 bases and J shed 10 bases, with 16 bases lying between them. This CDR3 contains 14 residues. The germline gives CDR1 SNHLY, CDR2 FYNNEI. Here the CDR3 reads CASSPEGVGSPLHF. The CDR3 DNA is TGTGCCAGCAGCCCGGAGGGAGTGGGATCACCCCTCCACTTT.

This sequence joins TRBV6-5 and TRBJ1-5; D call uncertain. The V gene's germline CDR1 is MNHEY and CDR2 SVGAGI. The CDR3 is made up of 14 amino acids. Trimming removed 4 bases at V and 0 bases at J, with 7 bases between. This CDR3 reads CASSSHISNQPQHF. CDR3 in DNA: TGTGCCAGCAGTTCTCACATTAGCAATCAGCCCCAGCATTTT.

CDR3 amino acids: CASSVGQGGFADTQYF. In DNA, the CDR3 is TGTGCCAGTAGTGTCGGACAGGGGGGTTTTGCAGATACGCAGTATTTT. This chain joins TRBV19 and TRBJ2-3; 10 nucleotides agree with TRBD1. Trimming removed 5 bases from V and 4 bases from J; junction bases left unmatched: 9. Germline V gene lookup returns CDR1 LNHDA and CDR2 SQIVND (reference sequence). The length of the CDR3 is 16 residues.

This clone is judged large. J is TRBJ1-2 and V is TRBV12-5; a possible D gene is TRBD1 (6 bases). CDR3 length equals 14 residues. Trimming stripped 1 base from V and 6 bases from J, with 12 bases between. In germline, CDR1 is LGHNT, CDR2 FRNRAP. The CDR3 here is CASGLGTGYNGYTF. DNA for the CDR3: TGTGCTAGTGGTTTGGGAACAGGGTATAATGGCTACACCTTC.